A single sample gave rise to the 20 T cell receptor beta chains below, sequenced in a study of shared clonotypes between healthy human individuals (TCRdb year 2020). Library method: the immunoSEQ multiplex PCR assay. Sourced from immuneACCESS, this table was stored by TCRdb with only in-frame sequences that have V and J called. A share of the clones is absent; for the studies checked, an unresolved V gene accounts for under half, and the remainder has no known explanation. Within this sample are a few million clones, with roughly 93% of them counted one time only. The ten largest clones take up about 1.7% of the sample. For the CD8 naive samples, CD45RO-negative cells were positively selected for CCR7, yielding a CD45RA+CCR7+ population from which TemRA cells were excluded. The sequenced material came from naive CD8+ T cells from PBMCs. This sample's cell subset or site label indicates: CD45RA+CCR7+. The receptors derive from a man younger than 35 in good health. Some clones in this sample may be carry-over from other donors' samples.

CDR3: CASAPAESSYEQYF. In DNA form, the CDR3 reads TGTGCCAGCGCTCCGGCGGAGAGCTCCTACGAGCAGTACTTC. The chain is built from TRBV10-3 and TRBJ2-7; D unresolved. The CDR3 loop spans 14 amino acids. CDR1 and CDR2 from the germline V gene are ENHRY and SYGVKD. Between the trimmed V and J ends, which lost 10 bases and 0 bases, there was a span of 16 bases.

V gene TRBV19 combines with J gene TRBJ1-1; 7 bases agree with TRBD1. Germline CDR1 and CDR2: LNHDA and SQIVND (reference sequence). The CDR3 sequence is 16 residues long. Losses at the gene ends were 3 bases for V and 0 bases for J; bases not matched to a gene: 7. CDR3 sequence: CASSIPGQLVNTEAFF. DNA for the CDR3: TGTGCCAGTAGTATTCCGGGACAGCTAGTGAACACTGAAGCTTTCTTT.

The chain combines TRBV14 with TRBJ2-1; D not certain. This CDR3 has 17 residues. V lost 4 bases to trimming and J lost 4 bases, with 20 bases between them. Per germline, CDR1 SGHDN and CDR2 FVKESK. The CDR3 loop reads CASSPQRWQTIYNEQFF. Written as DNA, the CDR3 is TGTGCCAGCAGCCCGCAACGTTGGCAGACGATATACAATGAGCAGTTCTTC.

The chain has TRBV7-2 and TRBJ2-7; weak D call: TRBD2 (6 bases). V dropped 5 bases and J dropped 4 bases, with 15 bases sitting between them. Germline V lookup: CDR1 SGHTA, CDR2 FQGNSA. The CDR3 contains 14 residues. As DNA, the CDR3 is TGTGCCAGCAGCCCTGGACGGGGAGGATACGAGCAGTACTTC. Encoded protein: CASSPGRGGYEQYF. Full variable domain (outside the CDR3, taken from reference TRBV7-2 and TRBJ2-7): GAGVSQSPSNKVTEKGKDVELRCDPISGHTALYWYRQSLGQGLEFLIYFQGNSAPDKSGLPSDRFSAERTGGSVSTLTIQRTQQEDSAVYLCASSPGRGGYEQYFGPGTRLTVT.

This clone was detected only once. The rearrangement links TRBV28 to TRBJ1-6, with D possibly TRBD1 on 6 matching bases. The ends were cut back, 5 bases at V and 10 bases at J, with 15 bases in the middle. The CDR3 is made up of 14 amino acids. The V gene's germline CDR1 is MDHEN and CDR2 SYDVKM. The chain's CDR3 is CASSPGTFLSPLHF. The CDR3 nucleotides are TGTGCCAGCAGTCCGGGGACATTTTTGTCACCCCTCCACTTT.

As for this clone: Other DNA sequences in this specimen translate into the identical CDR3. The chain uses TRBV19 and TRBJ1-2; D unresolved. Trimming stripped 6 bases from V and 5 bases from J, with 7 bases between. The CDR3 spans 11 residues. The germline CDR1 and CDR2 sequences are LNHDA and SQIVND (reference sequence). CDR3 nucleotide sequence: TGTGCCAGTAGCCGGGGATATGGCTACACCTTC. Encoded protein: CASSRGYGYTF.

The CDR3 sequence: CASSTGTSGWNEQFF. For the CDR3, the DNA is TGTGCCAGCAGTACCGGGACTAGCGGGTGGAATGAGCAGTTCTTC. V gene TRBV27 combines with J gene TRBJ2-1; the match to TRBD2 covers 12 bases. The CDR3 totals 15 residues. V lost 5 bases and J lost 7; bases outside the gene matches: 6. Germline CDR1 MNHEY, CDR2 SMNVEV (reference sequence).

Comments on this clone: This sample also contains other DNA sequences that code for the same CDR3. The J gene is TRBJ2-3, the V gene TRBV5-6; D not resolved. Trimming pared 4 bases from V and 0 bases from J, leaving 6 bases between. Germline V gives CDR1 SGHDT, CDR2 YYEEEE. The CDR3 contains 13 residues. DNA for the CDR3: TGTGCCAGCAGCCCTGAGAGCACAGATACGCAGTATTTT. As protein: CASSPESTDTQYF.

This CDR3 reads CASSLGTSGTITDTQYF. The CDR3 nucleotides read TGTGCCAGCAGCTTAGGTACTAGCGGAACGATCACAGATACGCAGTATTTT. The chain links TRBV11-2 to TRBJ2-3, with TRBD2 matching over 8 bases. Germline values: CDR1 SGHAT, CDR2 FQNNGV. Trimming took 1 base from V and 2 from J; bases not matched to a gene: 8. CDR3 length: 17 amino acids.

CDR3 region: CASSWVGQGRNEKLFF. In DNA form, the CDR3 reads TGTGCCAGCAGCTGGGTAGGACAGGGACGAAATGAAAAACTGTTTTTT. The genes are TRBV7-9 and TRBJ1-4; 8 nucleotides match TRBD1. The junction had 9 bases not matched to a gene; V was cut back by 4 bases and J by 5 bases. Germline CDR1 is SEHNR and CDR2 is FQNEAQ (reference sequence). This CDR3 comprises 16 residues.

This chain connects TRBV5-4 to TRBJ2-4; D possibly corresponds to TRBD2 (6 bases). This CDR3 is built from 17 residues. The V gene's germline CDR1 is SGHNT and CDR2 YYREEE (reference sequence). Between the trimmed V and J ends, which lost 0 bases and 0 bases, there was a span of 13 bases. The CDR3 region is CASSLVSEGLAKNIQYF. The DNA for the CDR3 is TGTGCCAGCAGCTTGGTATCGGAGGGATTAGCCAAAAACATTCAGTACTTC. Drawing the rest from reference TRBV5-4 and TRBJ2-4, the complete variable domain is ETGVTQSPTHLIKTRGQQVTLRCSSQSGHNTVSWYQQALGQGPQFIFQYYREEENGRGNFPPRFSGLQFPNYSSELNVNALELDDSALYLCASSLVSEGLAKNIQYFGAGTRLSVL.

This chain connects TRBV4-3 to TRBJ2-7; TRBD2 matches 7 bases. With V trimmed by 0 bases and J by 5 bases, 4 bases remained unmatched. This CDR3 contains 14 residues. Germline CDR1 reads LGHNA; CDR2 reads YSLEER. CDR3 loop: CASSQDPGGNEQYF. The CDR3 DNA sequence: TGCGCCAGCAGCCAAGACCCCGGGGGGAACGAGCAGTACTTC.

This chain connects TRBV7-9 to TRBJ1-5; D might be TRBD1 (6 bases). The CDR3 length is 14 residues. Between the trimmed V and J ends, which lost 1 base and 6 bases, there was a span of 10 bases. Germline CDR1 is SEHNR and CDR2 is FQNEAQ (reference sequence). The CDR3 sequence: CASSLGAGVQPQHF. The CDR3 bases are TGTGCCAGCAGCTTAGGGGCAGGGGTTCAGCCCCAGCATTTT.

The rearrangement links TRBV6-5 to TRBJ2-1, with D unclear. Between the trimmed V and J ends, which lost 0 bases and 2 bases, there was a span of 11 bases. The CDR3 contains 16 residues. Germline values: CDR1 MNHEY, CDR2 SVGAGI. This CDR3 is CASSYSIYPTYNEQFF. As DNA, the CDR3 is TGTGCCAGCAGTTACTCGATCTACCCTACCTACAATGAGCAGTTCTTC.

The chain couples TRBV6-1 to TRBJ1-1, with TRBD1 identical over 7 bases. With V trimmed by 3 bases and J by 6 bases, 10 bases remained unmatched. The V gene's germline CDR1 is MNHNS and CDR2 SASEGT. This CDR3 is built from 15 residues. CDR3 coding DNA: TGTGCCAGCAGTGACCCCGACAGGGTGAAGGCTGAAGCTTTCTTT. Encoded protein: CASSDPDRVKAEAFF.

This clone was recorded once. Other DNA sequences in the sample encode the same CDR3. The V gene is TRBV6-5, the J gene TRBJ1-5; 7 bases line up with TRBD1. CDR1 is MNHEY and CDR2 is SVGAGI in the germline V gene. CDR3 length: 13 residues. The trim removed 4 bases at V and 6 bases at J, leaving 3 bases unmatched. CDR3 nucleotides: TGTGCCAGCAGTTCAGACAGGGCTCAGCCCCAGCATTTT. It codes for CASSSDRAQPQHF.

The chain has TRBV20-1 and TRBJ2-1, with D perhaps assigned TRBD1 or TRBD2 (5 bases each). Per the germline V gene, CDR1 is DFQATT and CDR2 is SNEGSKA (reference sequence). The CDR3 loop spans 11 amino acids. CDR3: CNEGSYNEQFF. CDR3 nucleotides: TGCAATGAGGGGTCCTACAATGAGCAGTTCTTC.

The chain is built from TRBV27 and TRBJ2-1; D is undetermined. Trimming cost V 1 base and J 5 bases, with 9 bases left between them. The CDR3 is 14 amino acids. The germline CDR1 and CDR2 sequences are MNHEY and SMNVEV (reference sequence). DNA of the CDR3: TGTGCCAGCAGTTTATGGGCGTCGAACAATGAGCAGTTCTTC. This sequence encodes CASSLWASNNEQFF.

This chain joins TRBV2 and TRBJ2-7, with unresolved D. V was pared by 6 bases and J by 6 bases, with 6 bases between. Germline V lookup: CDR1 SNHLY, CDR2 FYNNEI. There are 10 residues in the CDR3. CDR3: CASREFEQYF. CDR3 DNA sequence: TGTGCCAGCAGGGAGTTCGAGCAGTACTTC.

This clone was observed a single time. The chain recombines TRBV11-2 with TRBJ2-4; TRBD1 agrees at 11 bases. V lost 0 bases to trimming and J lost 7 bases; unmatched junction nucleotides: 2. The CDR3 is 15 amino acids. The germline V gene encodes CDR1 SGHAT and CDR2 FQNNGV. The CDR3 region is CASSLEDRGLNIQYF. In DNA, the CDR3 is TGTGCCAGCAGCTTAGAGGACAGGGGGCTGAACATTCAGTACTTC.